The 14 T cell receptor beta chains below all came from one sample that was sequenced in a study of CD8 T cell repertoires and HIV-1 epitope variants. Clones were sequenced by immunoSEQ multiplex PCR, and TCRdb holds only the in-frame ones, with some missing. Here the sample spans tens of thousands of clones, roughly 81% being singletons. The source material was uncultured baseline CD8+ T cells from peripheral blood mononuclear cells (PBMCs). The receptors were sampled from a male donor with HIV.

The genes are TRBV6-1 and TRBJ2-7; 11 nucleotides match TRBD2. CDR3 length: 16 amino acids. V dropped 4 bases and J dropped 2; count of bases not matched to a gene: 7. Germline CDR1 reads MNHNS; CDR2 reads SASEGT. DNA for the CDR3: TGTGCCAGCAGTGCAAACCTAGCGGGAGGCCCCTACGAGCAGTACTTC. As protein: CASSANLAGGPYEQYF.

V gene TRBV6-1 combines with J gene TRBJ2-1; D may be TRBD2 (7 bases). Trimming left V 8 bases short and J 3 bases short, with 14 bases between. The CDR3 totals 14 residues. Germline lookup yields CDR1 MNHNS and CDR2 SASEGT. This CDR3 is CASAGAGIYNEQFF. The CDR3 bases are TGTGCCAGCGCGGGGGCGGGTATCTACAATGAGCAGTTCTTC.

The chain has TRBV18 and TRBJ1-2, with D possibly TRBD1 on 6 matching bases. V was shortened by 3 bases and J by 6 bases, with 14 bases between the two germline ends. CDR1 is KGHSH, CDR2 LQKENI, per germline. The CDR3 runs to 14 residues. The CDR3 DNA reads TGTGCCAGCTCACCGCTAGACAGGTTCGATGGCTACACCTTC. It translates to CASSPLDRFDGYTF. The variable domain in full, with the rest retrieved from reference TRBV18 and TRBJ1-2, is NAGVMQNPRHLVRRRGQEARLRCSPMKGHSHVYWYRQLPEEGLKFMVYLQKENIIDESGMPKERFSAEFPKEGPSILRIQQVVRGDSAAYFCASSPLDRFDGYTFGSGTRLTVV.

The chain combines TRBV19 with TRBJ2-7, with TRBD1 identical over 8 bases. CDR3 length equals 14 residues. Per germline, CDR1 LNHDA and CDR2 SQIVND (reference sequence). V lost 3 bases, J lost 4 bases, and 5 bases stayed unmatched. The CDR3 DNA sequence: TGTGCCAGTAGTATCACGGGACAGGCGTACGAGCAGTACTTC. It encodes CASSITGQAYEQYF.

V usage is TRBV19 and J usage is TRBJ2-5; TRBD2 matches at 12 bases. The CDR3 covers 15 residues. Trimming cost V 4 bases and J 2 bases; bases outside gene matches: 2. Germline V CDR1 and CDR2: LNHDA, SQIVND (reference sequence). The CDR3 reads CASSRTSGKQETQYF. The CDR3 bases are TGTGCCAGTAGTAGGACTAGCGGGAAACAAGAGACCCAGTACTTC.

The chain has TRBV30 and TRBJ2-7; tentative D call: TRBD1 (5 bases). Germline loops: CDR1 GTSNPN, CDR2 SVGIG (reference sequence). Trimming removed 0 bases at V and 3 bases at J, with 9 bases between. The length of the CDR3 is 13 residues. CDR3 sequence (DNA): TGTGCCTGGAGTGTAAACAGGCTCTACGAGCAGTACTTC. This sequence encodes CAWSVNRLYEQYF.

The V and J genes are TRBV5-1 and TRBJ2-1; D may correspond to TRBD1 or TRBD2 (5 bases each). This CDR3 region has 12 residues. Germline assignment: CDR1 SGHRS and CDR2 YFSETQ. Trimming removed 0 bases from V and 10 bases from J, with 8 bases in between. CDR3 bases: TGCGCCAGCAGCTTGGCCGGGACGGAGCAGTTCTTC. It translates to CASSLAGTEQFF.

In this sample, this clone turned up a few times. The V and J genes are TRBV7-2 and TRBJ1-5; D possibly corresponds to TRBD1 (5 bases). Trimming took off 0 bases at V and 3 bases at J, with 9 bases between the two ends. The CDR3 consists of 15 residues. Germline V gene data show CDR1 as SGHTA and CDR2 as FQGNSA. The CDR3 here is CASSLAGVNNQPQHF. The CDR3 DNA sequence: TGTGCCAGCAGCTTAGCAGGGGTAAACAATCAGCCCCAGCATTTT. The whole variable domain, remainder taken from reference TRBV7-2 and TRBJ1-5, is GAGVSQSPSNKVTEKGKDVELRCDPISGHTALYWYRQSLGQGLEFLIYFQGNSAPDKSGLPSDRFSAERTGGSVSTLTIQRTQQEDSAVYLCASSLAGVNNQPQHFGDGTRLSIL.

The V gene is TRBV23-1, the J gene TRBJ1-2; TRBD1 is a possible D gene (6 bases). TRBV23-1 qualifies as an ORF whose function is uncertain. The CDR3 extends over 16 amino acids. The V and J ends lost 4 bases and 2 bases respectively, with 17 bases between them. CDR3 protein: CASSPDLRGRNYGYTF. Here the CDR3 DNA reads TGCGCCAGCAGTCCGGATCTCAGGGGCAGGAACTATGGCTACACCTTC.

The rearrangement links TRBV5-4 to TRBJ2-5; a possible D gene is TRBD1 (6 bases). Germline CDR1 is SGHNT and CDR2 is YYREEE (reference sequence). The V and J ends lost 0 bases and 1 base respectively, with 13 bases between them. This CDR3 spans 16 amino acids. The CDR3 sequence: CASSLGQGMVQETQYF. In DNA form, the CDR3 reads TGTGCCAGCAGCTTGGGGCAGGGGATGGTCCAAGAGACCCAGTACTTC.

This chain joins TRBV6-5 and TRBJ1-1, with no clear D. Trimming cost V 6 bases and J 3 bases, with 14 bases left between them. Looked up from germline, CDR1 is MNHEY and CDR2 is SVGAGI. This CDR3 is 14 amino acids long. The CDR3 spells CASSPRGLDTEAFF. The CDR3 coding sequence is TGTGCCAGCAGCCCCCGAGGGTTGGACACTGAAGCTTTCTTT.

The chain joins TRBV5-8 to TRBJ2-7; no definite D call. The CDR3 is 12 residues long. Trimming stripped 5 bases from V and 3 bases from J, with 9 bases between. Germline CDR1 is SGHTS and CDR2 is YDEGEE. Here the CDR3 reads CASSLLVYEQYF. CDR3 in DNA: TGTGCCAGCAGTTTGTTGGTCTACGAGCAGTACTTC. The full variable domain, rest sourced from reference TRBV5-8 and TRBJ2-7, is EAGVTQSPTHLIKTRGQQATLRCSPISGHTSVYWYQQALGLGLQFLLWYDEGEERNRGNFPPRFSGRQFPNYSSELNVNALELEDSALYLCASSLLVYEQYFGPGTRLTVT.

The chain links TRBV7-2 to TRBJ2-5, with D uncertain. The germline V and J ends were trimmed by 5 bases and 4 bases, with 14 bases remaining between them. This CDR3 has 14 residues. CDR1 and CDR2 from the germline V gene are SGHTA and FQGNSA. CDR3 nucleotide sequence: TGTGCCAGCAGCCCCAAGCGATGGGGAGAGACCCAGTACTTC. Protein sequence: CASSPKRWGETQYF.

The chain recombines TRBV21-1 with TRBJ1-5. TRBV21-1 has pseudogene status. The CDR3 totals 13 residues. The CDR3 DNA reads TGTGCCAGCAGCAAAGATGATGGACAGCCCCAGCATTTT. Protein: CASSKDDGQPQHF.